This T cell receptor beta chain was captured by sequencing in a study of blood T cell repertoires in COVID-19. Overall study context: Samples came from the United States, Italy and Spain, spanning acute and convalescent COVID-19.

Repertoires were generated with immunoSEQ multiplex PCR, while TCRdb's copy carries only in-frame clones and drops some. The table includes 55,000 to 80,000 clones, roughly four fifths detected once. V lost 1 base and J 10 bases, leaving 5 bases between the germline ends. The length of the CDR3 is 11 residues. CDR1 SGHAT and CDR2 FQNNGV come from the germline V gene. The sequencing input was peripheral blood. The chain links TRBV11-2 to TRBJ2-4, with D tentatively TRBD2 (5 bases). This receptor was obtained from a woman at least 80 years old with acute or convalescent COVID-19. CDR3 region: CASSLGGIQYF. In nucleotides, the CDR3 is TGTGCCAGCAGCTTAGGCGGGATTCAGTACTTC.